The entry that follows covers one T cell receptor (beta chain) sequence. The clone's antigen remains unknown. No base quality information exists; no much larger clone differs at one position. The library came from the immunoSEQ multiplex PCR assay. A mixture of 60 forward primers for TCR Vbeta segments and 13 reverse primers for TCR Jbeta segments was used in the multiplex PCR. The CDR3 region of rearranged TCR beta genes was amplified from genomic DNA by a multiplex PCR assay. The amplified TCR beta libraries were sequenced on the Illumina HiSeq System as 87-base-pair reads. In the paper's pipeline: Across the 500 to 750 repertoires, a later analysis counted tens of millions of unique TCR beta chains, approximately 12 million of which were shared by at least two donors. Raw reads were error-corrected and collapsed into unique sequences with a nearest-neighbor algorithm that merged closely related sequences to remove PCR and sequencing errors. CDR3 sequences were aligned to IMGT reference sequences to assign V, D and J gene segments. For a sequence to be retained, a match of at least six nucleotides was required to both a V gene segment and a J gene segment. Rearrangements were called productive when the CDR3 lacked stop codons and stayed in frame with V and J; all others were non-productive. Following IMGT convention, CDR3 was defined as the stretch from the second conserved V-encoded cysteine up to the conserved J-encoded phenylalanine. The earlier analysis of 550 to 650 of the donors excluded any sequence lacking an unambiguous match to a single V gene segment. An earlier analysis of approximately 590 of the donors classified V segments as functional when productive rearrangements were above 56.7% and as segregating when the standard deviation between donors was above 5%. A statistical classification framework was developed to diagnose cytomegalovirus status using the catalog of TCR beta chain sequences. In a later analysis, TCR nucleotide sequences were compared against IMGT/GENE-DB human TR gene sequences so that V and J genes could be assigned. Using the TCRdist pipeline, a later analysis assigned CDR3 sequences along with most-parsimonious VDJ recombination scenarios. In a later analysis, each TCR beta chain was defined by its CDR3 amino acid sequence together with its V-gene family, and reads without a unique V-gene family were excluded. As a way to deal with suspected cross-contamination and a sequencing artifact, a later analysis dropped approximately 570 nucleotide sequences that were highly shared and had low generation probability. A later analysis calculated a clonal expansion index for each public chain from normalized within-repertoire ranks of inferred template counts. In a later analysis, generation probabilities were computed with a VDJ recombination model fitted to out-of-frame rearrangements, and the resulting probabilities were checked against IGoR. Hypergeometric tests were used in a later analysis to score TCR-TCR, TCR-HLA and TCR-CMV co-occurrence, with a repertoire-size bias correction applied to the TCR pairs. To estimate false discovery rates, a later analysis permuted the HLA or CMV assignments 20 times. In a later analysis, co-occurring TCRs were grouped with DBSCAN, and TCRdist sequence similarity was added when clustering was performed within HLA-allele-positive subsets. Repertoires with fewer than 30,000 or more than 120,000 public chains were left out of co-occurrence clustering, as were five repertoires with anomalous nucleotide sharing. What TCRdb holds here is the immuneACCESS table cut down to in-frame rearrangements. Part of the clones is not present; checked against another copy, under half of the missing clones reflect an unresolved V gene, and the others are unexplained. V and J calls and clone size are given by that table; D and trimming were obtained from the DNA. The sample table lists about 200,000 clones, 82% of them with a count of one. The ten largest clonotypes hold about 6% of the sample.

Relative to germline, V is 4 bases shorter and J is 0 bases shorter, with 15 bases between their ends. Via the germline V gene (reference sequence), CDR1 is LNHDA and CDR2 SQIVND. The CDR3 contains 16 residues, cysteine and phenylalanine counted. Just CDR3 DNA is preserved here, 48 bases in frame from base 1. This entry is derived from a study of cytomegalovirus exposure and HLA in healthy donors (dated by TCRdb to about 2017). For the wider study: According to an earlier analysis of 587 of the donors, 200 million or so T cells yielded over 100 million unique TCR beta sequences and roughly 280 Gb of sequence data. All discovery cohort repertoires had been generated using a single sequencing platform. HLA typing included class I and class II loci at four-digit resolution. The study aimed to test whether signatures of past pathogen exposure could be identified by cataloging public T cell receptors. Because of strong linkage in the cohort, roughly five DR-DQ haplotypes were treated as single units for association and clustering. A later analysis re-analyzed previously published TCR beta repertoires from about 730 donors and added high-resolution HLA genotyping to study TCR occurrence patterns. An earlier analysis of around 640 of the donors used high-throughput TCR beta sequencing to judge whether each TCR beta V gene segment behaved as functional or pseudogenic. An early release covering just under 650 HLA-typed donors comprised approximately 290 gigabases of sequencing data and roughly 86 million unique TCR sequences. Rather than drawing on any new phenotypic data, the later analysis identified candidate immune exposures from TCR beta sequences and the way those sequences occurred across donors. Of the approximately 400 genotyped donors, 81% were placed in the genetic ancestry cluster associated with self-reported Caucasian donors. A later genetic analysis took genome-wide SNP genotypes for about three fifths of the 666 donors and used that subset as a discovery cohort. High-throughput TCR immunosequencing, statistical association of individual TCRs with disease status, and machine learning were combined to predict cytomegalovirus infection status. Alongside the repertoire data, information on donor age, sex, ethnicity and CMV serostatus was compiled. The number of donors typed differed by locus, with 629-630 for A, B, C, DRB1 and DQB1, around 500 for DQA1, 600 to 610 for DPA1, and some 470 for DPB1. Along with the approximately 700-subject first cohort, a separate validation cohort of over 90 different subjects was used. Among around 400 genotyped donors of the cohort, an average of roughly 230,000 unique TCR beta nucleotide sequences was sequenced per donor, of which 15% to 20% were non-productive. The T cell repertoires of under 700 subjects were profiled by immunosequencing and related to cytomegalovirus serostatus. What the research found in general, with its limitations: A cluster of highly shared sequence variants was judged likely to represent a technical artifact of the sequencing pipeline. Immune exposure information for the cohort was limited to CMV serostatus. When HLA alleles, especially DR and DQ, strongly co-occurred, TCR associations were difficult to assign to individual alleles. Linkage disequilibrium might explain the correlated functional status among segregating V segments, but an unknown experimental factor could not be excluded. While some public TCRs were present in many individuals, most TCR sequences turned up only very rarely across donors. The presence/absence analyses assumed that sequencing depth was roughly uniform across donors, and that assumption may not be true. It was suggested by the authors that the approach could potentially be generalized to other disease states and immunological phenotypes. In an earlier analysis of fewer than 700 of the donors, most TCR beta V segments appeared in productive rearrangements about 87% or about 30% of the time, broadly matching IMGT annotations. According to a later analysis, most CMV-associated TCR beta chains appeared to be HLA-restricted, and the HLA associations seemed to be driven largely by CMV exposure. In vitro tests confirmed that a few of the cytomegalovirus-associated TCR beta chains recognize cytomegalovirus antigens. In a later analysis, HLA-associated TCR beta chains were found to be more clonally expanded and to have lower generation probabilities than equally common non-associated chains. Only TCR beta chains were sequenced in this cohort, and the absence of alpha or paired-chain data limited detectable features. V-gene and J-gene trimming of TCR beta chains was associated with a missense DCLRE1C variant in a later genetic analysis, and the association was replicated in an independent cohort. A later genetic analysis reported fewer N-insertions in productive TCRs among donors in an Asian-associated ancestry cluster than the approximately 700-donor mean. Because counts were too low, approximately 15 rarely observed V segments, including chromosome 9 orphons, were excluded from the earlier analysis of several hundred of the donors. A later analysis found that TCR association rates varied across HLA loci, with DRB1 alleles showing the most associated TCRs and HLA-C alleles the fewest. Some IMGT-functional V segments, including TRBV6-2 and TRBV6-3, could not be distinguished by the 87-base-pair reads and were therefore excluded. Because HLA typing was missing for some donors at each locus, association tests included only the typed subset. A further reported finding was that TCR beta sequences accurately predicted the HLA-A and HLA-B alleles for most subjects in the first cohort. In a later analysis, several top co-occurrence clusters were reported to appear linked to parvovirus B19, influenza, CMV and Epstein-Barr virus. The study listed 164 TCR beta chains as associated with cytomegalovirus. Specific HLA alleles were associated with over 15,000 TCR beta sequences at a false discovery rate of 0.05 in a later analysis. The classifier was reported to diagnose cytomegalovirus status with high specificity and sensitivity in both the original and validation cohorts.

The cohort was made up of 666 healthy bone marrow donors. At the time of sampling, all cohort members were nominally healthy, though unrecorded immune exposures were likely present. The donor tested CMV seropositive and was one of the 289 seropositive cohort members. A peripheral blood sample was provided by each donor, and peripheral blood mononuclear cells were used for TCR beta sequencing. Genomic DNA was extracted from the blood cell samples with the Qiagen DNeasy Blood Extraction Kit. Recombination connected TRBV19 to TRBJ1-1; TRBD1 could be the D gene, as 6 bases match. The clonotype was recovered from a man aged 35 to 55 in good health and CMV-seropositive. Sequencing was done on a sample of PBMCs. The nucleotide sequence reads TGTGCCAGTAGTACTCGATGGACAGACATGAACACTGAAGCTTTCTTT. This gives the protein CASSTRWTDMNTEAFF.